This is a list of T cell receptor beta chains from one sample in a study of blood T cell repertoires in COVID-19. Only in-frame clones appear in the TCRdb table, and some are missing; sequencing was by immunoSEQ multiplex PCR. This table holds 270,000 or so clones, roughly 85% found once. Material for sequencing was peripheral blood. Receptors originate from a human donor in a cohort sampled during active COVID-19. Both conserved end residues are part of each CDR3. Each record gives: clone size, D gene, V gene, J gene, CDR3 DNA, CDR3 protein. A D gene is named only where the DNA matches it firmly. Expanded clones get a size class; other rows say once, few or many, or leave the size out.

>few|NA|TRBV20-1|TRBJ1-1
TGCAGTGCTAGGATAGCTGAAGCTTTCTTT
CSARIAEAFF
>few|NA|TRBV7-9|TRBJ1-1
TGTGCCACCGGGAGGGGGGACACTGAAGCTTTCTTT
CATGRGDTEAFF
>NA|NA|TRBV4-2|TRBJ1-1
TGTGCCAGCAGCCAAGGGGGCAGGGTTGACACTGAAGCTTTCTTT
CASSQGGRVDTEAFF
>NA|TRBD2|TRBV27|TRBJ2-1
TGTGCCAGCAGTTTGGGAGGGAGCTTTTACAATGAGCAGTTCTTC
CASSLGGSFYNEQFF
>NA|TRBD2|TRBV9|TRBJ2-3
TGTGCCAGCAGCGGAGAGCGGGAGTCAAATTTCGGAGATACGCAGTATTTT
CASSGERESNFGDTQYF
>medium-sized|NA|TRBV6-2/TRBV6-3|TRBJ2-7
TGTGCCAGCAGCTCCAGCGGAGGGGGCACCTACGAGCAGTACTTC
CASSSSGGGTYEQYF
>NA|TRBD1|TRBV18|TRBJ2-4
TGTGCCAGCTCAACCGGGACAGGGGGCGAAACCAAAAACATTCAGTACTTC
CASSTGTGGETKNIQYF
>NA|TRBD1|TRBV9|TRBJ1-2
TGTGCCAGCAGCTTTACGACAGGGGCCCTTCGTGGCTACACCTTC
CASSFTTGALRGYTF
>NA|TRBD2|TRBV28|TRBJ2-2
TGTGCCAGCAGCTCCTCCGCGTTAGCGGGAACCGGGGAGCTGTTTTTT
CASSSSALAGTGELFF
>NA|TRBD2|TRBV28|TRBJ2-7
TGTGCCAGCAGACGCCTTAGCGGGACCCTCTTGGGGTCCTACGAGCAGTACTTC
CASRRLSGTLLGSYEQYF
>once|NA|TRBV4-1|TRBJ1-5
TGCGCCAGCAGCCCACGACAGGGCAATCAGCCCCAGCATTTT
CASSPRQGNQPQHF
>NA|NA|TRBV3-1/TRBV3-2|TRBJ2-1
TGTGCCAGCAGCCGTCTTCGGGGGAGCTCCTACAATGAGCAGTTCTTC
CASSRLRGSSYNEQFF
>NA|NA|TRBV7-2|TRBJ2-1
TGTGCCAGCAGCTTAGTTGGCGGAGTAGCCTACAATGAGCAGTTCTTC
CASSLVGGVAYNEQFF
>once|TRBD2|TRBV7-2|TRBJ2-1
TGTGCCAGCAGCTTAGGACTAGCTATGGATGAGCAGTTCTTC
CASSLGLAMDEQFF
>NA|TRBD2|TRBV29-1|TRBJ2-5
TGCAGCGTTCGAGCGGGAGGGCAAGAGACCCAGTACTTC
CSVRAGGQETQYF
>NA|TRBD2|TRBV5-1|TRBJ2-1
TGCGCCAGCAGCTTGGCGGGAGGGCGCTATGAGCAGTTCTTC
CASSLAGGRYEQFF
>NA|NA|TRBV6-5|TRBJ2-7
TGTGCCAGCAGTTACCGGTCAGGACAGGGACTATGGGAGCAGTACTTC
CASSYRSGQGLWEQYF
>NA|TRBD2|TRBV18|TRBJ2-5
TGTGCCAGCTCATCAGGACTAGCGGGAGGGCAAGAGACCCAGTACTTC
CASSSGLAGGQETQYF
>NA|NA|TRBV28|TRBJ2-6
TGTGCCACTAAGGGGCTACCATTTTCTGGGGCCAACGTCCTGACTTTC
CATKGLPFSGANVLTF
>NA|TRBD1|TRBV10-2|TRBJ2-3
TGCGCCAGCGGGACAGGTTCCACAGATACGCAGTATTTT
CASGTGSTDTQYF
>NA|TRBD2|TRBV6-5|TRBJ2-7
TGTGCCAGCAGAGCCGGGACTAGCCCCTACGAGCAGTACTTC
CASRAGTSPYEQYF
>NA|NA|TRBV15|TRBJ2-1
TGTGCCACCAGCAAGGGACTGTTCAATGAGCAGTTCTTC
CATSKGLFNEQFF
>once|TRBD1|TRBV28|TRBJ2-3
TGTGCCAGCAGTTTATCAGGGACAGGGGTCGACACGCAGTATTTT
CASSLSGTGVDTQYF
>NA|NA|TRBV2|TRBJ2-6
TGTGCCAGCAGTGGCCGGTGGGCTTCTGGGGCCAACGTCCTGACTTTC
CASSGRWASGANVLTF
>NA|NA|TRBV18|TRBJ2-5
TGTGCCAGCTCACCAAATAGGAGGCTGGAGACCCAGTACTTC
CASSPNRRLETQYF
>NA|NA|TRBV5-4|TRBJ1-1
TGTGCCAGCAGCTTGGCCGGTAACACTGAAGCTTTCTTT
CASSLAGNTEAFF
>NA|TRBD1|TRBV2|TRBJ1-6
TGTGCCACCCGACAGGGGAGCTCCTATAATTCACCCCTCCACTTT
CATRQGSSYNSPLHF
>NA|NA|TRBV2|TRBJ1-5
TGTGCCAGCAGTGAAGGGACACCAAATCAGCCCCAGCATTTT
CASSEGTPNQPQHF
>once|NA|TRBV3-1/TRBV3-2|TRBJ1-2
TGTGCCAGCAGCCAAGATCGTGGGGGACACATGGGCTACACCTTC
CASSQDRGGHMGYTF
>NA|TRBD1|TRBV18|TRBJ2-1
TGTGCCAGCTCACCAGACAGGGTTAATGAGCAGTTCTTC
CASSPDRVNEQFF
>NA|NA|TRBV2|TRBJ1-1
TGTGCCAGCGATCGAACATTCATGAACACTGAAGCTTTCTTT
CASDRTFMNTEAFF
>NA|NA|TRBV6-1|TRBJ1-5
TGTGCCAGCAGTGAAGGCGGGTTGAATCAGCCCCAGCATTTT
CASSEGGLNQPQHF
>once|TRBD2|TRBV5-1|TRBJ2-1
TGCGCCAGCAGCTTTCAGGCTAGCGGGATGGCTGAGCAGTTCTTC
CASSFQASGMAEQFF
>NA|TRBD2|TRBV18|TRBJ2-3
TGTGCCAGCTCACCTTCGACTAGCGACACAGATACGCAGTATTTT
CASSPSTSDTDTQYF
>NA|NA|TRBV7-9|TRBJ2-5
TGTGCCAGCAGTTTTTCCGGGACAATCGAGACCCAGTACTTC
CASSFSGTIETQYF
>once|NA|TRBV19|TRBJ2-6
TGTGCCAGTAGTAACACAGGGCCCGCGGGGGCCAACGTCCTGACTTTC
CASSNTGPAGANVLTF
>few|NA|TRBV29-1|TRBJ2-1
TGCAGCGTTGAAGGGCAACCCAAGGAGTCGGGCTCCTACAATGAGCAGTTCTTC
CSVEGQPKESGSYNEQFF
>few|NA|TRBV2|TRBJ1-1
TGTGCCAGCAGTGTTTTGGGGGCGAGGACTGAAGCTTTCTTT
CASSVLGARTEAFF
>NA|NA|TRBV6-1|TRBJ2-1
TGTGCCAGCAGTGAGAGAAGTGAGCAGTTCTTC
CASSERSEQFF
>NA|NA|TRBV7-9|TRBJ2-2
TGTGCCAGCAGCCTCCATTCAGGCACCGGGGAGCTGTTTTTT
CASSLHSGTGELFF
>NA|TRBD2|TRBV27|TRBJ2-7
TGTGCCAGCAGTTTAGCGGGAGGGGGTAGCTACGAGCAGTACTTC
CASSLAGGGSYEQYF
>NA|NA|TRBV24-1|TRBJ2-3
TGTGCCACCAGTGCACAGGGAAGAGATACGCAGTATTTT
CATSAQGRDTQYF
>once|NA|TRBV19|TRBJ1-3
TGTGCCAGTAGCACGGTATCGGGAAACACCATATATTTT
CASSTVSGNTIYF
>NA|NA|TRBV7-2|TRBJ2-5
TGTGCCAGCACGGGATTAATCGGCGAGACCCAGTACTTC
CASTGLIGETQYF
>NA|TRBD1|TRBV29-1|TRBJ1-2
TGCAGCGTTGAATGGCAGGGGGCAGGAGGCGGCTACACCTTC
CSVEWQGAGGGYTF
>NA|TRBD2|TRBV3-1/TRBV3-2|TRBJ2-1
TGTGCCAGCAGCCACGGCGGGAGTGCCTACAATGAGCAGTTCTTC
CASSHGGSAYNEQFF
>NA|TRBD1|TRBV15|TRBJ2-1
TGTGCCACCAGCAGATCTTTCGGGACAGGGAATGAGCAGTTCTTC
CATSRSFGTGNEQFF
>NA|TRBD2|TRBV5-1|TRBJ2-1
TGCGCCAGCAGCTCGGGGACTAGCGGGAGACCAAACAATGAGCAGTTCTTC
CASSSGTSGRPNNEQFF
>NA|NA|TRBV3-1/TRBV3-2|TRBJ1-4
TGTGCCAGCGGTACAGCAACCACTAATGAAAAACTGTTTTTT
CASGTATTNEKLFF
>once|TRBD1|TRBV4-1|TRBJ2-6
TGCGCCAGCAGCCAAGAGGGGACAGGTCTCCTCATGACTGGGGCCAACGTCCTGACTTTC
CASSQEGTGLLMTGANVLTF
>NA|TRBD1|TRBV19|TRBJ2-7
TGTGCCAGTAGTATTGGGGGACAGGGCTACGAGCAGTACTTC
CASSIGGQGYEQYF
>NA|TRBD2|TRBV5-1|TRBJ2-7
TGCGCCAGCAGCTTGGTGTCTAGCGGGAGGAGGCCCTACGAGCAGTACTTC
CASSLVSSGRRPYEQYF
>NA|NA|TRBV28|TRBJ2-7
TGTGCCAGCAGTTCCCTCCCCCGCAGGGCTAGCTCCTACGAGCAGTACTTC
CASSSLPRRASSYEQYF
>NA|TRBD2|TRBV14|TRBJ2-2
TGTGCCAGCAGCCAAGCCCATAGCCCTAGCGGTGGGGAGCTGTTTTTT
CASSQAHSPSGGELFF
>NA|TRBD2|TRBV11-2|TRBJ2-4
TGTGCCAGCAGCCCTAGCGGGATTGCGGGAAGGAACATTCAGTACTTC
CASSPSGIAGRNIQYF
>NA|NA|TRBV11-2|TRBJ2-7
TGTGCCAGCAGCTTAGGGGGGGTGTCGCCCTACGAGCAGTACTTC
CASSLGGVSPYEQYF
>NA|NA|TRBV27|TRBJ1-1
TGTGCCAGCAGTCCGAACGTAGGACAGACTTATGAAGCTTTCTTT
CASSPNVGQTYEAFF
>NA|NA|TRBV6-4|TRBJ1-5
TGTGCCAGCAGTCATGAGGCAAGCAATCAGCCCCAGCATTTT
CASSHEASNQPQHF